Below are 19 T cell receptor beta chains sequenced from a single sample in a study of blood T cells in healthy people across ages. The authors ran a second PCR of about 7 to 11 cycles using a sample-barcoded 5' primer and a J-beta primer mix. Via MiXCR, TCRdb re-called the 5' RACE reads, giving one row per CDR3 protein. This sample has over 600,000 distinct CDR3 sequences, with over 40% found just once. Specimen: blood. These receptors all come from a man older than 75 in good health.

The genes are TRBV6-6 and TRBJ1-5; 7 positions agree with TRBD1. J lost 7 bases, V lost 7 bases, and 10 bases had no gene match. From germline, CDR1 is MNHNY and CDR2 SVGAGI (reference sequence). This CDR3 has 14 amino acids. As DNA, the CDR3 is TGTGCCAGCATAGGGGGCGGGCGAAACCAGCCCCAGCATTTT. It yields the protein CASIGGGRNQPQHF.

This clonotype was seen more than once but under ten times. In DNA form, the CDR3 reads TGCAGCGTCGGGGAAACAGGGGCCAATAACTATGGCTACACCTTC. Translation gives CSVGETGANNYGYTF. V and J are TRBV29-1 and TRBJ1-2, with TRBD1 matching 7 bases. Germline values: CDR1 SQVTM, CDR2 ANQGSEA. J gave up 1 base and V 6 bases, and 11 bases lay outside the gene matches. The CDR3 runs 15 residues. The whole variable domain, filled in from reference TRBV29-1 and TRBJ1-2, reads SAVISQKPSRDICQRGTSLTIQCQVDSQVTMMFWYRQQPGQSLTLIATANQGSEATYESGFVIDKFPISRPNLTFSTLTVSNMSPEDSSIYLCSVGETGANNYGYTFGSGTRLTVV.

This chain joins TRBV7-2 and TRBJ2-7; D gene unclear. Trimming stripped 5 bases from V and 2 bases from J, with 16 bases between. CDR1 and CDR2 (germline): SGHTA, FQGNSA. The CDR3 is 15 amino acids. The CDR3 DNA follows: TGTGCCAGCAGCCCCGGCCCCGGGCTAGCCTACGAGCAGTACTTC. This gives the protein CASSPGPGLAYEQYF. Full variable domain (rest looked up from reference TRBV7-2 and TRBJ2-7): GAGVSQSPSNKVTEKGKDVELRCDPISGHTALYWYRQSLGQGLEFLIYFQGNSAPDKSGLPSDRFSAERTGGSVSTLTIQRTQQEDSAVYLCASSPGPGLAYEQYFGPGTRLTVT.

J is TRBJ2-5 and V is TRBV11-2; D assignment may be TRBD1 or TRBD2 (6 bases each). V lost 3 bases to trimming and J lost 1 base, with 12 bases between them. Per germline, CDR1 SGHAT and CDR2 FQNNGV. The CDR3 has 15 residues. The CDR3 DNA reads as TGTGCCAGCAGCTTTGGAGGGGGTTTCCAAGAGACCCAGTACTTC. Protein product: CASSFGGGFQETQYF. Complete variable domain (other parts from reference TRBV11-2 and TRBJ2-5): EAGVAQSPRYKIIEKRQSVAFWCNPISGHATLYWYQQILGQGPKLLIQFQNNGVVDDSQLPKDRFSAERLKGVDSTLKIQPAKLEDSAVYLCASSFGGGFQETQYFGPGTRLLVL.

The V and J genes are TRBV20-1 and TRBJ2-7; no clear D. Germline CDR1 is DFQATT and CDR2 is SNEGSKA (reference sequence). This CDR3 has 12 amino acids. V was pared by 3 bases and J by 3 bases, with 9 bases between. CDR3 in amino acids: CSASEDGYEQYF. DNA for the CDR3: TGCAGTGCTAGCGAGGACGGCTACGAGCAGTACTTC.

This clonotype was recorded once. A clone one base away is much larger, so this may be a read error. The CDR3 protein is CASSLAQAGFNERFF. CDR3 bases: TGCGCCAGCAGCTTGGCGCAGGCAGGTTTTAATGAGCGGTTCTTC. This chain joins TRBV5-1 and TRBJ2-1, with unresolved D. Germline V CDR1 and CDR2: SGHRS, YFSETQ. The CDR3 has 15 amino acids.

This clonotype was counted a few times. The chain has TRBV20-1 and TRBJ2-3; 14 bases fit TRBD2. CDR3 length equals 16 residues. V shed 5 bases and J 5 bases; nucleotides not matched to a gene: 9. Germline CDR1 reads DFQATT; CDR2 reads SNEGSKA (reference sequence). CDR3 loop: CSADGTSGGALDTQYF. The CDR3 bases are TGCAGTGCTGATGGGACTAGCGGGGGTGCGTTAGATACGCAGTATTTT.

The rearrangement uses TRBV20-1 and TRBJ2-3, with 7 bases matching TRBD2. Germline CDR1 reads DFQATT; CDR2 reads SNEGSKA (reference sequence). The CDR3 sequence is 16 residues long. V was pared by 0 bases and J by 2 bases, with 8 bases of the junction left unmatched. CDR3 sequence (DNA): TGCAGTGCTAGAGATTGGGGGGGTTCAGCCACAGATACGCAGTATTTT. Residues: CSARDWGGSATDTQYF.

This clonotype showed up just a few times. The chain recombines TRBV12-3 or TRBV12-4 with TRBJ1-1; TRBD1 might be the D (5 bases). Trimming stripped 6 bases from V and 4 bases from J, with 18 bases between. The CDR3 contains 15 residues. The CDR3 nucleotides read TGTGCCAGCAGCGCTAGAGTAGGGGTGGTCACTGAAGCTTTCTTT. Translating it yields CASSARVGVVTEAFF.

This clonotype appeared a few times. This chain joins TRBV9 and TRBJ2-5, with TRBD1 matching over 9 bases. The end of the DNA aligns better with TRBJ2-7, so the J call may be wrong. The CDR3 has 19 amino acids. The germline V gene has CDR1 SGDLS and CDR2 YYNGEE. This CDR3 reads CASSPEGDRASIWGYEQYF. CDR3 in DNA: TGTGCCAGCAGCCCCGAGGGGGACAGGGCTTCTATCTGGGGATACGAGCAGTACTTC.

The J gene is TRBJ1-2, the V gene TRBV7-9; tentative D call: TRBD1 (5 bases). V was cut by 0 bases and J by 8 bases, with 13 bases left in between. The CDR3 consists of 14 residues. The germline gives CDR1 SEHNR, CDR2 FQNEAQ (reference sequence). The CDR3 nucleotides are TGTGCCAGCAGCTTAGCGGGGGAAGGGTTCGGCTACACCTTC. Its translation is CASSLAGEGFGYTF.

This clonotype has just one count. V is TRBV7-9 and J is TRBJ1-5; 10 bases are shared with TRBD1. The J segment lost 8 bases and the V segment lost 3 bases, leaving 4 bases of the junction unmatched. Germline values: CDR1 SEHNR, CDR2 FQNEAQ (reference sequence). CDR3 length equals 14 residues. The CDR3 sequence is CASSLTGGGEPQHF. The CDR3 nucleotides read TGTGCCAGCAGCTTGACAGGGGGCGGGGAGCCCCAGCATTTT.

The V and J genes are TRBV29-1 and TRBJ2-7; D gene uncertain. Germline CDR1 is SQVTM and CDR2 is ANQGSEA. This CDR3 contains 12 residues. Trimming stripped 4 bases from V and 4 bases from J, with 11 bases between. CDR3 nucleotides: TGCAGCGTTGGGACCGGGCAGTACGAGCAGTACTTC. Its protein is CSVGTGQYEQYF.

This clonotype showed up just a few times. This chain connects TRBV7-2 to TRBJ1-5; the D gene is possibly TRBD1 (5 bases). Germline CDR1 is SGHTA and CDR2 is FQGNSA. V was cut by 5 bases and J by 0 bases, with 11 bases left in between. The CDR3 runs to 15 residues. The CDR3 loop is CASSPGGNSNQPQHF. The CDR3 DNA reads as TGTGCCAGCAGCCCGGGGGGTAATAGCAATCAGCCCCAGCATTTT.

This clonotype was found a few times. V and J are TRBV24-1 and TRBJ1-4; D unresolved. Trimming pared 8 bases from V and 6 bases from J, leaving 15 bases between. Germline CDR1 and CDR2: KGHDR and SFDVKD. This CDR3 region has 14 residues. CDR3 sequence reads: CATKFAGVDEKLFF. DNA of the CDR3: TGTGCCACCAAATTTGCTGGGGTGGATGAAAAACTGTTTTTT.

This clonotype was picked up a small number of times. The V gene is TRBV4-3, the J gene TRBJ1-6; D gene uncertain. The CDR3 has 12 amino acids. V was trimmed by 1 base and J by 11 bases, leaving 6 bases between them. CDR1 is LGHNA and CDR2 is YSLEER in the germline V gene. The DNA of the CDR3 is TGCGCCAGCAGCCAAGGGGCACCACCCCTCCACTTT. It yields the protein CASSQGAPPLHF.

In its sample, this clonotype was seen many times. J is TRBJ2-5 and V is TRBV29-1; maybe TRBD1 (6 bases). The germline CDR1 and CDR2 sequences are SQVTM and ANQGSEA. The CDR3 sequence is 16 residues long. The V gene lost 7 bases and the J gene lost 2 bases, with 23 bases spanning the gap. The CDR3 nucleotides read TGCAGCGGTCGGGACACTAGAACCCGCGCGCAAGAGACCCAGTACTTC. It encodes CSGRDTRTRAQETQYF.

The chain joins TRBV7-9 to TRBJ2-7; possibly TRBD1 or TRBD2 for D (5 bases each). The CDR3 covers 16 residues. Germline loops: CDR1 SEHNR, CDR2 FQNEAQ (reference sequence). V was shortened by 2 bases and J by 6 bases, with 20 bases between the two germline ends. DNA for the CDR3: TGTGCCAGCAGCTTAACCCTGGGACGGGCGGCGAGCGAGCAGTACTTC. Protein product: CASSLTLGRAASEQYF.

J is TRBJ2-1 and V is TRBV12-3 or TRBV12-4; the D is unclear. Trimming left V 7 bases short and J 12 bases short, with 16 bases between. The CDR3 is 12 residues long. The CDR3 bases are TGTGCCAGCACCTCATCAACCAAGGGGCAGTTCTTC. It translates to CASTSSTKGQFF.